What follows describes a single T cell receptor beta chain. The sample is drawn from a study of T cell responses to AZD1222 COVID-19 vaccine. Here immunoSEQ multiplex PCR was the method, and the copy in TCRdb shows in-frame clones only, minus some. Among about 120,000 clones listed, about 87% were seen once. CDR1 is ENHRY and CDR2 is SYGVKD in the germline V gene. This CDR3 contains 14 residues. The V end was cut by 7 bases, the J end by 1 base, with 14 bases between. The TCR comes from an adult in good health. The specimen comprised peripheral blood, sampled on day 0 of AZD1222 vaccination. The rearrangement joins TRBV10-3 to TRBJ2-7; the D is unclear. The CDR3 bases are TGTGCCATCACCGCCGACACGGTTTCCTACGAGCAGTACTTC. Translating it yields CAITADTVSYEQYF.